A single sample is the source of the 14 T cell receptor beta chains below, sequenced in a study of shared clonotypes between healthy human individuals. Profiling relied on immunoSEQ multiplex PCR, and the TCRdb table lists in-frame clones only, not all of them. This sample has some 2,500,000 clones, with over 85% found just once. What was sequenced was naive CD4+ T cells from PBMCs. Subset denoted: CD45RA+ positively selected. These receptors were taken from a man younger than 30 in good health. Some clones in this sample may be carry-over from other donors' samples.

The chain links TRBV5-1 to TRBJ1-2; tentative D call: TRBD1 (6 bases). The CDR3 extends over 14 amino acids. Trimming removed 4 bases at V and 7 bases at J, with 17 bases between. Germline CDR1 and CDR2: SGHRS and YFSETQ. CDR3 coding DNA: TGCGCCAGCAGCCCGGAGTGGGGGGCGAGTGGCTACACCTTC. Its translation is CASSPEWGASGYTF. The whole variable domain, filled in from reference TRBV5-1 and TRBJ1-2, reads KAGVTQTPRYLIKTRGQQVTLSCSPISGHRSVSWYQQTPGQGLQFLFEYFSETQRNKGNFPGRFSGRQFSNSRSEMNVSTLELGDSALYLCASSPEWGASGYTFGSGTRLTVV.

This clone was seen once. This chain links TRBV4-1 with TRBJ1-2; 9 bases line up with TRBD1. Unmatched junction bases numbered 3, after V lost 4 bases and J lost 6 bases. Germline V gives CDR1 MGHRA, CDR2 YSYEKL. This CDR3 contains 13 residues. CDR3 sequence (DNA): TGCGCCAGCAGCCGAGACAGGGGGAATGGCTACACCTTC. Its translation is CASSRDRGNGYTF.

This clone has a single count. The chain employs TRBV9 and TRBJ1-4; D is possibly TRBD1 (5 bases). Germline CDR1 SGDLS, CDR2 YYNGEE. There are 17 residues in the CDR3. V gave up 4 bases and J gave up 8 bases, with 24 bases separating them. The CDR3 DNA reads TGTGCCAGCAGCCCGCCGGGACCCAATCTCTGGGGGGAAAAACTGTTTTTT. This sequence encodes CASSPPGPNLWGEKLFF.

The rearrangement uses TRBV4-1 and TRBJ1-4; D is unclear. Germline CDR1 and CDR2: MGHRA and YSYEKL. This CDR3 is built from 14 residues. Trimming removed 0 bases from V and 10 bases from J, with 12 bases in between. Here the CDR3 DNA reads TGCGCCAGCAGCCAAGATGGTGGTGCGGGAAAACTGTTTTTT. The encoded protein is CASSQDGGAGKLFF.

The rearrangement links TRBV5-1 to TRBJ1-1; no reliable D call. The ends were cut back, 0 bases at V and 1 base at J, with 10 bases in the middle. Germline CDR1 SGHRS, CDR2 YFSETQ. The CDR3 totals 15 residues. The CDR3 sequence is CASSLAASANTEAFF. DNA of the CDR3: TGCGCCAGCAGCTTGGCAGCGTCAGCGAACACTGAAGCTTTCTTT.

V and J are TRBV30 and TRBJ1-1; D is possibly TRBD1 (6 bases). V dropped 0 bases and J dropped 0 bases, with 17 bases sitting between them. This CDR3 region has 17 residues. Germline CDR1 reads GTSNPN; CDR2 reads SVGIG (reference sequence). CDR3 coding DNA: TGTGCCTGGAGTGTATGGCAGGGGCCACGATTGAACACTGAAGCTTTCTTT. It is translated as CAWSVWQGPRLNTEAFF. Looking up the rest from reference TRBV30 and TRBJ1-1 gives the full variable domain: SQTIHQWPATLVQPVGSPLSLECTVEGTSNPNLYWYRQAAGRGLQLLFYSVGIGQISSEVPQNLSASRPQDRQFILSSKKLLLSDSGFYLCAWSVWQGPRLNTEAFFGQGTRLTVV.

This clone was seen just once. This chain connects TRBV2 to TRBJ2-5, with TRBD2 matching over 8 bases. Per the germline V gene, CDR1 is SNHLY and CDR2 is FYNNEI. This CDR3 is built from 15 residues. After removal of 4 bases from V and 5 bases from J, the junction contained 9 bases not matched to a gene. The CDR3 loop is CASSAERELYETQYF. The CDR3 bases are TGTGCCAGCAGTGCCGAGCGGGAGTTGTATGAGACCCAGTACTTC.

In this sample, this clone turned up once. This chain connects TRBV27 to TRBJ1-5, with 9 bases matching TRBD1. Trimming removed 6 bases from V and 4 bases from J; junction bases left unmatched: 4. The CDR3 spans 14 residues. Per the germline V gene, CDR1 is MNHEY and CDR2 is SMNVEV (reference sequence). This chain's CDR3 is CASSGDRGNQPQHF. CDR3 in DNA: TGTGCCAGCAGCGGAGACAGGGGGAATCAGCCCCAGCATTTT.

V gene TRBV7-2 combines with J gene TRBJ2-3; maybe TRBD1 (7 bases). This CDR3 spans 16 amino acids. V lost 5 bases, J lost 4 bases, and 19 bases lay in between. Germline V gene lookup returns CDR1 SGHTA and CDR2 FQGNSA. Here the CDR3 DNA reads TGTGCCAGCAGCGTCTTGGGAGACAGGGACTCAGATACGCAGTATTTT. It is translated as CASSVLGDRDSDTQYF.

This chain connects TRBV28 to TRBJ1-5, with D maybe TRBD1 (5 bases). The V end was cut by 4 bases, the J end by 4 bases, with 17 bases between. CDR1 and CDR2 (germline): MDHEN, SYDVKM. The CDR3 sequence is 16 residues long. The DNA for the CDR3 is TGTGCCAGCAGTTCGTCATCAGGGATAAGAAATCAGCCCCAGCATTTT. Translating gives CASSSSSGIRNQPQHF.

The chain couples TRBV9 to TRBJ2-3; a weak D match, TRBD2 (6 bases). V lost 0 bases and J lost 3, with 11 bases in between. Germline V gene data show CDR1 as SGDLS and CDR2 as YYNGEE. The CDR3 has 15 amino acids. CDR3 in amino acids: CASSVDPGVTDTQYF. The CDR3 coding sequence is TGTGCCAGCAGCGTAGATCCGGGAGTAACAGATACGCAGTATTTT.

The rearrangement uses TRBV5-4 and TRBJ2-3; 7 positions match TRBD2. The V gene end was trimmed by 5 bases and the J gene end by 1 base; junction bases not matched to a gene: 7. The CDR3 contains 15 residues. Germline V gives CDR1 SGHNT, CDR2 YYREEE (reference sequence). CDR3 sequence reads: CASRKREGGTDTQYF. Written as DNA, the CDR3 is TGTGCCAGCAGGAAGCGGGAAGGGGGCACAGATACGCAGTATTTT.

The genes are TRBV11-2 and TRBJ1-2, with D possibly TRBD1 on 6 matching bases. This CDR3 is built from 13 residues. V was pared by 6 bases and J by 6 bases, with 14 bases between. Looked up from germline, CDR1 is SGHAT and CDR2 is FQNNGV. The CDR3 loop reads CASSTGRSDGYTF. The CDR3 nucleotides read TGTGCCAGCAGTACAGGGAGATCCGATGGCTACACCTTC.

This clone showed up just once. The chain recombines TRBV7-2 with TRBJ2-1; D is uncertain. The V gene's germline CDR1 is SGHTA and CDR2 FQGNSA. Trimming removed 4 bases at V and 0 bases at J, with 7 bases between. This CDR3 spans 14 amino acids. CDR3 DNA sequence: TGTGCCAGCAGCTCCTTGGGCTCCTACAATGAGCAGTTCTTC. Its protein product is CASSSLGSYNEQFF.